This T cell receptor beta chain was sequenced for a study of blood T cell repertoires in COVID-19 (dated by TCRdb to 2018 to 2021). For the study in its entirety: Collaborator samples came from the United States, Italy and Spain and covered acute and convalescent phases of COVID-19. Where HLA class I and class II types were available, the types were taken from metadata supplied by the sample provider, not from assay-based typing. Samples came from the ongoing ImmuneRACE study (first 160 participants) plus 1,254 subjects from 6 global collaborators. The sample metadata nearly always contained a de-identified subject ID, COVID-19 status, age in years and sex. The prospective study material was composed of cDNA or gDNA derived from T cells, B-cell-depleted T cells, or PBMCs. The repertoires were released in a freely available public database intended as a resource for research on the immune response to SARS-CoV-2. Subjects who had been exposed to COVID-19, were actively infected with it, or had recovered from it provided the deeply sampled blood TCRbeta repertoires that made up the dataset. What the authors observed across the whole study: How much clinical and demographic metadata was included differed by source and by participant, and the metadata was provided uncurated.

This clone was found once. Its specific antigen is unknown. No base quality information exists; no much larger clone differs at one position. TCRbeta CDR3 regions were amplified from genomic DNA by means of the immunoSEQ Assay, a bias-controlled multiplex PCR. The study's own analysis went as follows. Within the assay, amplification of reference gene primers was used to estimate how many nucleated cells each sample contained. To quantify the absolute abundance of each unique TCRbeta CDR3 rearrangement, sequence reads were collapsed and filtered. Productive Simpson clonality was computed per sample as the square root of Simpson's diversity index over productive rearrangements. TCRdb carries this immuneACCESS record with in-frame sequences only. Its versions omit some clonotypes, under half of them owing to an unresolved V gene in the studies checked, with the rest unexplained. That table is the source of V, J and clone size, and D and trimming were worked out from the DNA. The table for this sample lists 150,000 to 200,000 clones; more than 85% of them were counted only once. The top ten hold approximately 2.3% of the sample.

Collaborating institutions collected whole blood in K2EDTA tubes following their own protocols. For TCRbeta analysis, collaborator samples were shipped as frozen whole blood, as isolated PBMCs, or as DNA extracted from either sample type. CDR1 and CDR2, per the germline V gene, are MNHEY and SVGEGT. V lost 5 bases and J lost 2 bases, and the count of bases not matched to a germline gene is 5. The CDR3 holds 14 amino acids from the cysteine to the phenylalanine. The read is trimmed to its CDR3 DNA, 42 bases read in frame from base 1. Sequenced material: peripheral blood. The TCR comes from a man between 70 and 80 years old with active or convalescent COVID-19. The chain uses TRBV6-2 or TRBV6-3 and TRBJ2-7; 8 middle bases align to TRBD1. The nucleotide sequence reads as follows: TGTGCCAGCAGTCAGTTGACAGGGGCCTACGAGCAGTACTTC. Translation gives CASSQLTGAYEQYF.